This TCR beta chain was documented in a study of technical replicates of blood from a few donors. Germline-derived CDR1 and CDR2 are SSHAT and FNYEAQ (reference sequence). This CDR3 contains 13 residues. Trimming pared 5 bases from V and 5 bases from J, leaving 9 bases between. The data were produced by immunoSEQ multiplex PCR, yet TCRdb's version contains in-frame clones alone and is incomplete. The sample lists under 110,000 clones; 96% were seen once. The source is a human donor in good health. The chain joins TRBV7-7 to TRBJ2-2, with a weak D call TRBD1 (6 bases). Sequencing was carried out using T cells isolated from PBMCs. The CDR3 nucleotides read TGTGCCAGCAGCCGACAGGAGACCGGGGAGCTGTTTTTT. Protein product: CASSRQETGELFF.